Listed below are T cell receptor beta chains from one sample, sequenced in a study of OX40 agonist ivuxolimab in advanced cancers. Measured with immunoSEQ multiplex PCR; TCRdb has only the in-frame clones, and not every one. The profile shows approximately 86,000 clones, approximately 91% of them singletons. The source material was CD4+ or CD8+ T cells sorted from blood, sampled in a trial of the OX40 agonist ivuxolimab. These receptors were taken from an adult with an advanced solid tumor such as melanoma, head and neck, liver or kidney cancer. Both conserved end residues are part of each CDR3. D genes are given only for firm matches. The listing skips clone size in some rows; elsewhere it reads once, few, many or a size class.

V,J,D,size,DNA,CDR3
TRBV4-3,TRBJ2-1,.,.,TGCGCCAGCAGCCAAGGTGCAGCGAAGCACAATGAGCAGTTCTTC,CASSQGAAKHNEQFF
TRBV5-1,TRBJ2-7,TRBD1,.,TGCGCCAGCAAGGGGGCGATTAGCCGCACCTACGAGCAGTACTTC,CASKGAISRTYEQYF
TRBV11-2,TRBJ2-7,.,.,TGTGCCAGCAGCTTAGTTGACGGAACCTACGAGCAGTACTTC,CASSLVDGTYEQYF
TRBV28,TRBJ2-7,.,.,TGTGCCAGCACCTACCGGCACCGGGGGACACCATACGAGCAGTACTTC,CASTYRHRGTPYEQYF
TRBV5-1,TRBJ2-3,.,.,TGCGCCAGCAGCTTGACCGGGTCTGCAGATACGCAGTATTTT,CASSLTGSADTQYF
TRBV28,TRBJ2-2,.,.,TGTGCCAGCAGTTTCCCCGGGGAGCTGTTTTTT,CASSFPGELFF
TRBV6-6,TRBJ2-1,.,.,TGTGCCAGCAGTTACTCGATAGGTTACAATGAGCAGTTCTTC,CASSYSIGYNEQFF
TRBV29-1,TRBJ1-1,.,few,TGCAGCGTTCAAAAAGGGGGGGGCACTGAAGCTTTCTTT,CSVQKGGGTEAFF
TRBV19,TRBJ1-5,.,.,TGTGCCACATCCGTGGGGCAGGGAAGCAATCAGCCCCAGCATTTT,CATSVGQGSNQPQHF
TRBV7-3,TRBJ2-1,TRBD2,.,TGTGCCAGCAGCTTAACGCAGCTAGCGGGAGCCCCTAGCTCCTACAATGAGCAGTTCTTC,CASSLTQLAGAPSSYNEQFF
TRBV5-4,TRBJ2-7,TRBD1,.,TGTGCCAGCAGCCCGGACAGGGAGCGCTCCTACGAGCAGTACTTC,CASSPDRERSYEQYF
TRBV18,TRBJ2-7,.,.,TGTGCCAGCTCCTCTAGGGTTTCGACCTACGAGCAGTACTTC,CASSSRVSTYEQYF
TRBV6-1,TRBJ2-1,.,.,TGTGCCAGCGGTTCGGGGGCTAGTAGCGATGAGCAGTTCTTC,CASGSGASSDEQFF
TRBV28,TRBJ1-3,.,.,TGTGCCAGCAGTTTTTGGGCAGAGGCTGGAAACACCATATATTTT,CASSFWAEAGNTIYF
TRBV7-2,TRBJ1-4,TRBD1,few,TGTGCCAGCAGCTTAGCCGGGACAGTGCTCGGGGAAAAACTGTTTTTT,CASSLAGTVLGEKLFF
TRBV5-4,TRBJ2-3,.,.,TGTGCCAGCAGCTTGAGGCAGGGGATAGATACGCAGTATTTT,CASSLRQGIDTQYF